Presented here are 10 T cell receptor beta chains from one specimen sequenced in a study of T-cell memory formation after mild COVID-19. TCRdb recomputed calls from the 5' RACE reads with MiXCR, one row per CDR3 protein. Of about 140,000 distinct CDR3 sequences in the sample, about 14% are singletons; the top ten hold around 28%. The sequenced sample consisted of PBMCs or a T cell subset sorted from them (not recorded which). The receptor set was obtained from an adult woman who had mild COVID-19 (a few samples of this study predate the infection). Cell type and time point are not known.

The chain joins TRBV12-3 or TRBV12-4 to TRBJ2-2; 12 bases are a match to TRBD2. The trim removed 5 bases at V and 3 bases at J, leaving 4 bases unmatched. The CDR3 has 16 residues. The CDR3 sequence is CASSLLAGGYTGELFF. The DNA for the CDR3 is TGTGCCAGCAGTCTGCTAGCGGGAGGGTACACCGGGGAGCTGTTTTTT.

This clonotype was seen a handful of times. The V and J genes are TRBV7-9 and TRBJ2-7, with 9 bases matching TRBD2. J was trimmed by 5 bases and V by 9 bases; bases with no gene match: 8. Germline CDR1 and CDR2: SEHNR and FQNEAQ (reference sequence). The CDR3 loop spans 13 amino acids. In nucleotides, the CDR3 is TGTGCCAGTGTGCGGGAGGGCTTCGACGAGCAGTACTTC. Its protein is CASVREGFDEQYF.

A few counts support this clonotype. The chain links TRBV20-1 to TRBJ2-1; 9 bases are shared with TRBD2. Germline V gene data show CDR1 as DFQATT and CDR2 as SNEGSKA (reference sequence). The J segment lost 6 bases and the V segment lost 2 bases, leaving 8 bases of the junction unmatched. CDR3 length: 15 residues. This CDR3 is CSARFPGTSINEQFF. The DNA of the CDR3 is TGCAGTGCTAGATTCCCCGGGACTAGCATCAATGAGCAGTTCTTC.

This clonotype was observed a handful of times. The J gene is TRBJ1-5, the V gene TRBV12-5, with D perhaps TRBD1 (6 bases). This CDR3 comprises 17 residues. The V gene's germline CDR1 is LGHNT and CDR2 FRNRAP. V lost 6 bases to trimming and J lost 0 bases, with 18 bases between them. CDR3 loop: CASGLDGGPFSNQPQHF. In DNA, the CDR3 is TGTGCTAGTGGCCTCGACGGGGGCCCCTTTAGCAATCAGCCCCAGCATTTT.

This clonotype was detected a few times. The chain has TRBV9 and TRBJ2-5; D may be TRBD1 or TRBD2 (5 bases each). V dropped 4 bases and J dropped 5 bases, with 18 bases sitting between them. Germline CDR1 reads SGDLS; CDR2 reads YYNGEE. The CDR3 has 15 residues. The CDR3: CASSLRDRRRETQYF. DNA for the CDR3: TGTGCCAGCAGCCTCCGGGACCGGCGTCGGGAGACCCAGTACTTC.

This clonotype was counted a few times. The rearrangement uses TRBV29-1 and TRBJ1-1; possibly TRBD1 for D (5 bases). This CDR3 is 12 amino acids long. Germline assignment: CDR1 SQVTM and CDR2 ANQGSEA. Trimming left V 4 bases short and J 2 bases short, with 8 bases between. This CDR3 reads CSVVRDNTEAFF. In DNA, the CDR3 is TGCAGCGTTGTTAGGGACAACACTGAAGCTTTCTTT.

V usage is TRBV6-5 and J usage is TRBJ2-1; TRBD2 matches at 10 bases. The CDR3 has 14 residues. CDR1 and CDR2 (germline): MNHEY, SVGAGI. Trimming took 7 bases from V and 0 from J; bases not matched to a gene: 0. The DNA of the CDR3 is TGTGCCAGCACTAGCGGGAGCTCCTACAATGAGCAGTTCTTC. Translation: CASTSGSSYNEQFF.

The V and J genes are TRBV13 and TRBJ2-1, with 12 bases aligning to TRBD2. The ends lost 5 bases at V and 12 bases at J; junction bases unmatched: 14. The CDR3 contains 16 residues. Germline CDR1 is PRHDT and CDR2 is FYEKMQ (reference sequence). The CDR3 sequence is CASSHPLAGGPDGQFF. CDR3 nucleotide sequence: TGTGCCAGCAGCCACCCTCTAGCGGGAGGGCCGGATGGGCAGTTCTTC.

V and J are TRBV7-8 and TRBJ1-1, with unresolved D. The ends were cut back, 5 bases at V and 6 bases at J, with 16 bases in the middle. The germline CDR1 and CDR2 sequences are SGHVS and FQNEAQ. The CDR3 is 14 residues long. CDR3 nucleotides: TGTGCCAGCAGCCCCTCTCGACAAGGGCCTGAAGCTTTCTTT. It yields the protein CASSPSRQGPEAFF.

This clonotype was found many times. The chain uses TRBV5-1 and TRBJ1-1; 7 nucleotides align to TRBD1. Germline V CDR1 and CDR2: SGHRS, YFSETQ. The CDR3 is 20 amino acids. V lost 3 bases, J lost 1 base, and 21 bases stayed unmatched. CDR3 sequence reads: CASSWDPTGTALRPNTEAFF. In DNA, the CDR3 is TGCGCCAGCAGCTGGGACCCAACCGGGACAGCTCTCCGTCCGAACACTGAAGCTTTCTTT.